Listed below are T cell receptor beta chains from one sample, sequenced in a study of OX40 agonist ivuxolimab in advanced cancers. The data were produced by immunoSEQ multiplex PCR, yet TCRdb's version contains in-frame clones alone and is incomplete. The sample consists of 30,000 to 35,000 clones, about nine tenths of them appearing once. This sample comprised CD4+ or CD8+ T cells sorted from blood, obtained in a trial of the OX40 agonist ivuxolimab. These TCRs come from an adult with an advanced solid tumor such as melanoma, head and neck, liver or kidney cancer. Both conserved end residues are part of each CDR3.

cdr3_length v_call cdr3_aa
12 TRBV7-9 CASSLGSEILYF
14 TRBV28 CASSLGQESYGYTF
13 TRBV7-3 CASSLTPDTEAFF
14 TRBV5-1 CASSLGVGTGELFF
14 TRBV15 CATSRDNGGAEAFF
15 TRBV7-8 CASSLAGGKGDTIYF
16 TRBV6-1 CASSELAAPESGKLFF
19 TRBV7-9 CASSLARLAGVESHNEQFF
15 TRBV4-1 CASSQDNRAGNTIYF
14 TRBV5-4 CASSLGRQGTEAFF
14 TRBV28 CASSPGQAISPLHF